The present T cell receptor (beta chain) was sequenced within a study of cytomegalovirus exposure and HLA in healthy donors. Study context: Prior work identified some 120 million unique TCR beta sequences in some 200 million T cells.

PCR employed 60 Vbeta and 13 Jbeta primers. Using immunoSEQ multiplex PCR, the repertoire was profiled, and TCRdb retains in-frame clones only, with some absent. The ten top clones account for 3.5% to 4%, within a sample of 55,000 to 75,000 clones. With regard to this clone: Other DNA sequences of this sample code for an identical CDR3.

Donors consisted of healthy bone marrow donors. V was clipped by 4 bases and J by 6 bases, with 16 bases between them. Germline V lookup: CDR1 LGHNA, CDR2 YNFKEQ. The length of the CDR3 is 14 residues. Sequences were obtained from PBMCs. The V and J genes are TRBV4-2 and TRBJ2-7, with D tentatively TRBD2 (6 bases). The TCR originated in a male donor in good health and CMV-seronegative. The CDR3 protein is CASSRGETGGEQYF. The CDR3 nucleotides are TGTGCCAGCAGCCGAGGCGAGACCGGGGGCGAGCAGTACTTC.